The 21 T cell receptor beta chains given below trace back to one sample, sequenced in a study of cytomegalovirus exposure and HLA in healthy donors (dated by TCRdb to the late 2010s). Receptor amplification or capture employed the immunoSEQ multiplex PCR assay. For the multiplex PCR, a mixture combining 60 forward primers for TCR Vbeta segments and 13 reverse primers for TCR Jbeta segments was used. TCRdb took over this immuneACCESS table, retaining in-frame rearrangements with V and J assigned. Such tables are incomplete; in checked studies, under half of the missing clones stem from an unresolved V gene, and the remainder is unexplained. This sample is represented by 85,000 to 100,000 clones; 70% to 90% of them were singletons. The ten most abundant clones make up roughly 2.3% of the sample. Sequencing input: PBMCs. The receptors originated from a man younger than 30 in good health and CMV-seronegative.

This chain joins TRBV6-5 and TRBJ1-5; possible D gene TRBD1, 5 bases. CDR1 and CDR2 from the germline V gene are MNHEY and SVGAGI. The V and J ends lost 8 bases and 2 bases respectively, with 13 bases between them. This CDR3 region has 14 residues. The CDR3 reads CASSIGGGNQPQHF. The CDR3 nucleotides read TGTGCCAGCTCAATCGGGGGGGGCAATCAGCCCCAGCATTTT.

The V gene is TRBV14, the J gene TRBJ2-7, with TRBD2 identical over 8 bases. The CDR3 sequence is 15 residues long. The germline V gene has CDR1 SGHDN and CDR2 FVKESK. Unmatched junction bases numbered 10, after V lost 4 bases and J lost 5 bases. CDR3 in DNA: TGTGCCAGCAGCCTTCTGTCGCGGGGGGATGACGAGCAGTACTTC. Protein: CASSLLSRGDDEQYF.

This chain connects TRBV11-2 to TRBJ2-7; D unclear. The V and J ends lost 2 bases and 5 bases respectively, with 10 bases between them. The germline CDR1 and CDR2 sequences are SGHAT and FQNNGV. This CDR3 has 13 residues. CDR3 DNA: TGTGCCAGCAGCTTATCCAGGTTGAACGAGCAGTACTTC. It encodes CASSLSRLNEQYF.

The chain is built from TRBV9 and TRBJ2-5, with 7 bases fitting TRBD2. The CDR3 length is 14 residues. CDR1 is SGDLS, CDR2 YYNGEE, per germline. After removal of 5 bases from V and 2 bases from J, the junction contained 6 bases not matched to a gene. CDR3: CASSGGGSQETQYF. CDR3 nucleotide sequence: TGTGCCAGCAGTGGGGGGGGGTCGCAAGAGACCCAGTACTTC.

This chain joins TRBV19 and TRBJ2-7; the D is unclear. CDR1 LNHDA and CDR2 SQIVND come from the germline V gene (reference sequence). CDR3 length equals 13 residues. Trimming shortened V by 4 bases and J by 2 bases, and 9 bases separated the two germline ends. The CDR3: CASSSNRAYEQYF. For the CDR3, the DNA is TGTGCCAGTAGTAGCAACAGAGCCTACGAGCAGTACTTC.

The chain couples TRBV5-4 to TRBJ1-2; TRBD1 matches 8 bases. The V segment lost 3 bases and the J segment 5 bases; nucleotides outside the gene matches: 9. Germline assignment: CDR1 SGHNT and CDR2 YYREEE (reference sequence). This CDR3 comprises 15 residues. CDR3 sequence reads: CASSSGPDREYGYTF. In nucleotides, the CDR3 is TGTGCCAGCAGCTCGGGACCGGACAGGGAATATGGCTACACCTTC.

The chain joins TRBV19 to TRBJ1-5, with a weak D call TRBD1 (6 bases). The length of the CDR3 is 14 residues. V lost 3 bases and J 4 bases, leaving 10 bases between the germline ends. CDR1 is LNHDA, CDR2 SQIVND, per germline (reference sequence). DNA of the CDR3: TGTGCCAGTAGTATCGCAGGGGCTAATCAGCCCCAGCATTTT. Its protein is CASSIAGANQPQHF. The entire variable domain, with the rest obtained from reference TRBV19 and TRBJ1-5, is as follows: DGGITQSPKYLFRKEGQNVTLSCEQNLNHDAMYWYRQDPGQGLRLIYYSQIVNDFQKGDIAEGYSVSREKKESFPLTVTSAQKNPTAFYLCASSIAGANQPQHFGDGTRLSIL.

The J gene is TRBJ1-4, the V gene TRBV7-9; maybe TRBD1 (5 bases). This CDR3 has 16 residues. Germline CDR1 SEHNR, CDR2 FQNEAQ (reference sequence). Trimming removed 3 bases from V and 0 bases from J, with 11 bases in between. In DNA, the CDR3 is TGTGCCAGCAGCTTCGCAGGGATTGCAACTAATGAAAAACTGTTTTTT. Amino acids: CASSFAGIATNEKLFF.

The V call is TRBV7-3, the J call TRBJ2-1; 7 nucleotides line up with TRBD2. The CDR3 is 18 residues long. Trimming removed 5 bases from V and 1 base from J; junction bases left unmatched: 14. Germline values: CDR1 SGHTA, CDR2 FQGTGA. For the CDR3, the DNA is TGTGCCAGCAGCCCCTCACCTGTCGGCGGGAGATCCTACAATGAGCAGTTCTTC. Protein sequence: CASSPSPVGGRSYNEQFF.

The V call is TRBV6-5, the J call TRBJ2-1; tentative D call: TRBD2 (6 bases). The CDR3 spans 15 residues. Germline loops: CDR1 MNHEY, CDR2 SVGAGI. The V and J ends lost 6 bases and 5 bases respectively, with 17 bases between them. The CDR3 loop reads CASSGGQGLDNEQFF. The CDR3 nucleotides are TGTGCCAGCAGCGGAGGGCAGGGTCTGGACAATGAGCAGTTCTTC.

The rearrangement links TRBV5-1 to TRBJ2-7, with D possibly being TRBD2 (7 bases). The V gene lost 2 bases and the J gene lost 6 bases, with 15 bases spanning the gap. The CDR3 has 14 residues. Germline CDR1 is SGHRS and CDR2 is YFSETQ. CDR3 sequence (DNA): TGCGCCAGCAGCTTTGCGGGAGAGGGGGGCGAGCAGTACTTC. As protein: CASSFAGEGGEQYF.

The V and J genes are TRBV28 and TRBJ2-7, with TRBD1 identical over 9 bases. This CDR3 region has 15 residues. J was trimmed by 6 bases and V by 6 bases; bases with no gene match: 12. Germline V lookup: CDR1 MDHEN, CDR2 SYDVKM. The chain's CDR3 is CASSTWTGALGEQYF. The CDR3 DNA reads TGTGCCAGCAGCACTTGGACAGGGGCCCTCGGCGAGCAGTACTTC.

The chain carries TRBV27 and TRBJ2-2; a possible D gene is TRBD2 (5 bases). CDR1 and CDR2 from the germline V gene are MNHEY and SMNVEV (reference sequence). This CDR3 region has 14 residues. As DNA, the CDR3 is TGTGGCGCGCGAATAGCGCCGAACACCGGGGAGCTGTTTTTT. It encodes CGARIAPNTGELFF.

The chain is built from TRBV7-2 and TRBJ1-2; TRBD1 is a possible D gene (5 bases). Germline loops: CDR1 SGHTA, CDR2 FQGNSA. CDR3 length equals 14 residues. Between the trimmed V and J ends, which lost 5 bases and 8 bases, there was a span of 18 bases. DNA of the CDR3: TGTGCCAGCAGCGTGGGACTGGGGGAAAGCGGCTACACCTTC. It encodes CASSVGLGESGYTF.

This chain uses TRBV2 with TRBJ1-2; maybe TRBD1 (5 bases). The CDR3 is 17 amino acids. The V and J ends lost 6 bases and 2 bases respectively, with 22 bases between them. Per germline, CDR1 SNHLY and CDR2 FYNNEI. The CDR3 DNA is TGTGCCAGCAGCGAACTTTACCGGGACTCCGGAAACTATGGCTACACCTTC. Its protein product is CASSELYRDSGNYGYTF.

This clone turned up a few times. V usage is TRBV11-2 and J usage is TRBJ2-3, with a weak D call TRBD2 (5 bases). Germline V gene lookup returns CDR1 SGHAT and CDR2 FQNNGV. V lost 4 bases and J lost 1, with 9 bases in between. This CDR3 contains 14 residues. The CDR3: CASSSGVGTDTQYF. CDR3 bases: TGTGCCAGCAGCTCCGGGGTCGGCACAGATACGCAGTATTTT. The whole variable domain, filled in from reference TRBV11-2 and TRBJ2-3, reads EAGVAQSPRYKIIEKRQSVAFWCNPISGHATLYWYQQILGQGPKLLIQFQNNGVVDDSQLPKDRFSAERLKGVDSTLKIQPAKLEDSAVYLCASSSGVGTDTQYFGPGTRLTVL.

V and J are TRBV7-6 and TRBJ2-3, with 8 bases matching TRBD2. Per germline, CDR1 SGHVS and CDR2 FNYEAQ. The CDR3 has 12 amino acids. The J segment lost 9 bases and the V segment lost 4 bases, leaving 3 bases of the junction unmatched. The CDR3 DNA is TGTGCCAGCAGCTCCCCGGGGGGGACGCAGTATTTT. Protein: CASSSPGGTQYF.

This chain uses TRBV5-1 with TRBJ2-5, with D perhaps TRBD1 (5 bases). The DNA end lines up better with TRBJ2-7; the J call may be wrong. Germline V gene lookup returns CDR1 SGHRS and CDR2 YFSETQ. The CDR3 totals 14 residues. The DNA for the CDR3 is TGCGCCAGCAGCTTGGCCAGGGCCTCCTACGAGCAGTACTTC. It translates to CASSLARASYEQYF.

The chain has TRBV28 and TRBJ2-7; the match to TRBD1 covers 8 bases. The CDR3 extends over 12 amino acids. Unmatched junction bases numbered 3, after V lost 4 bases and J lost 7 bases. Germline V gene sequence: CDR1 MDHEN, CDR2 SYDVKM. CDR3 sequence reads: CASSSWTGEQYF. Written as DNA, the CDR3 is TGTGCCAGCAGTTCCTGGACAGGGGAGCAGTACTTC.

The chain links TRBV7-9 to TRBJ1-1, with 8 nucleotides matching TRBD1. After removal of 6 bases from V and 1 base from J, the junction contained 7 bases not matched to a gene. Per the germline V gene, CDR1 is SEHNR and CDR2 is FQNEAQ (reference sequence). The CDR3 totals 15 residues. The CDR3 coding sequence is TGTGCCAGCAGTTATGCAGGGGGCGGGAACACTGAAGCTTTCTTT. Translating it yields CASSYAGGGNTEAFF.

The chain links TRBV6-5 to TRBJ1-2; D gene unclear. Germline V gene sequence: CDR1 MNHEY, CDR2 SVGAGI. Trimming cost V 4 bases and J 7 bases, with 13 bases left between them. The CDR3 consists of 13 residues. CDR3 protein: CASSSTNEGGYTF. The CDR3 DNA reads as TGTGCCAGCAGTTCGACAAATGAGGGTGGCTACACCTTC.